A selection of T cell receptor beta chains follows, all from one sample in a study of T cell responses to AZD1222 COVID-19 vaccine. Profiled with immunoSEQ multiplex PCR; TCRdb holds only in-frame clones, not every one. The data hold around 120,000 clones, with roughly 90% observed a single time. Here the sequenced sample was peripheral blood, taken on day 0 of AZD1222 vaccination. Receptors were obtained from an adult in good health. The CDR3 runs from the conserved cysteine through the conserved F or W. Each record gives: V gene, D gene, CDR3 length, clone size, J gene, CDR3 protein, CDR3 DNA. A D gene is named only where the DNA matches it firmly. The size of a clone is reported for some rows only, either as once, few or many, or as a class for expanded clones.

TRBV5-8,-,15,once,TRBJ1-4,CASSLEGSSNEKLFF,TGTGCCAGCAGCTTGGAGGGGTCAAGTAATGAAAAACTGTTTTTT
TRBV7-2,-,16,-,TRBJ2-7,CASSLVPVGGGFEQYF,TGTGCCAGCAGCTTAGTCCCGGTCGGTGGGGGATTCGAGCAGTACTTC
TRBV3-1/TRBV3-2,-,14,-,TRBJ1-6,CASSQGFGNSPLHF,TGTGCCAGCAGCCAAGGATTTGGTAATTCACCCCTCCACTTT
TRBV15,-,18,few,TRBJ1-3,CATSRPLGTLTSGNTIYF,TGTGCCACCAGCAGACCCCTCGGGACACTAACCTCTGGAAACACCATATATTTT
TRBV19,-,15,-,TRBJ1-1,CASSIDLDSPPEAFF,TGTGCCAGTAGTATAGACTTGGACTCACCCCCTGAAGCTTTCTTT
TRBV5-4,-,15,once,TRBJ1-1,CASSSQDRLNTEAFF,TGTGCCAGCAGCTCTCAGGACAGATTGAACACTGAAGCTTTCTTT
TRBV29-1,-,12,-,TRBJ2-7,CSAVEAPYEQYF,TGCAGCGCCGTCGAGGCCCCCTACGAGCAGTACTTC
TRBV6-5,-,15,-,TRBJ1-5,CASKPDRASNQPQHF,TGTGCCAGCAAACCGGACAGAGCTAGCAATCAGCCCCAGCATTTT
TRBV10-3,-,12,-,TRBJ1-1,CAIKQGNTEAFF,TGTGCCATCAAACAGGGGAACACTGAAGCTTTCTTT
TRBV7-9,-,16,-,TRBJ2-1,CASSLSLAGSYNEQFF,TGTGCCAGCAGCTTATCCTTGGCCGGATCCTACAATGAGCAGTTCTTC
TRBV18,TRBD2,19,-,TRBJ2-7,CASSPLRTGVAGGSYEQYF,TGTGCCAGCTCACCACTTAGGACAGGGGTAGCGGGAGGGTCCTACGAGCAGTACTTC
TRBV6-5,TRBD1,14,-,TRBJ1-1,CASRGTGTNTEAFF,TGTGCCAGCAGAGGGACAGGGACGAACACTGAAGCTTTCTTT
TRBV5-6,TRBD1,19,-,TRBJ1-4,CASSLFRDRRYFTNEKLFF,TGTGCCAGCAGCTTGTTCCGGGACAGGAGATATTTTACAAATGAAAAACTGTTTTTT
TRBV6-5,-,14,-,TRBJ2-7,CASSHSLRGYEQYF,TGTGCCAGCAGTCACAGCCTACGGGGTTACGAGCAGTACTTC
TRBV20-1,-,11,-,TRBJ2-5,CSALAVQTQYF,TGCAGTGCTCTCGCGGTGCAGACCCAGTACTTC
TRBV3-1/TRBV3-2,-,12,once,TRBJ2-1,CASSQSLDEQFF,TGTGCCAGCAGCCAAAGTCTAGATGAGCAGTTCTTC
TRBV24-1,TRBD1,18,-,TRBJ2-2,CATSDSSGGPRDTGELFF,TGTGCCACCAGTGACTCCTCAGGGGGCCCACGGGACACCGGGGAGCTGTTTTTT
TRBV27,-,13,few,TRBJ1-1,CASSSNRALWAFF,TGTGCCAGCAGTTCGAACCGGGCCCTATGGGCTTTCTTT
TRBV9,-,14,-,TRBJ1-3,CASSVQSSGNTIYF,TGTGCCAGCAGCGTACAAAGCTCTGGAAACACCATATATTTT